This T cell receptor beta chain was identified during a study of blood T cell repertoires in COVID-19. Measured with immunoSEQ multiplex PCR; TCRdb has only the in-frame clones, and not every one. In the table there are about 210,000 clones, around 83% of which are singletons. With 4 bases removed from V and 3 bases from J, the gap between germline ends came to 17 bases. The CDR3 covers 15 residues. Germline V gene sequence: CDR1 SGHNT, CDR2 YYREEE (reference sequence). The origin of this receptor is a man aged 50 or older with active or convalescent COVID-19. Material: peripheral blood. The rearrangement uses TRBV5-4 and TRBJ2-7; perhaps TRBD1 as D (6 bases). The CDR3 sequence is CASSQSSGALYEQYF. CDR3 coding DNA: TGTGCCAGCAGCCAGTCATCAGGGGCTCTCTACGAGCAGTACTTC.